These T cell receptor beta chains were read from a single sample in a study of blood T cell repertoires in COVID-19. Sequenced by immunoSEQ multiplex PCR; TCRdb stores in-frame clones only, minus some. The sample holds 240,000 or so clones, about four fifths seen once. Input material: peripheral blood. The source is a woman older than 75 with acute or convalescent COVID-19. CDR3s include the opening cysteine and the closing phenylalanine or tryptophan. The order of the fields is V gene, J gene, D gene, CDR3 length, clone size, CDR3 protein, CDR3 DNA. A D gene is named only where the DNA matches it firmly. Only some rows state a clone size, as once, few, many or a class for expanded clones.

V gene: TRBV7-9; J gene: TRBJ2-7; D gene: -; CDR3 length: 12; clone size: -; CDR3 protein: CASSSQGYEQYF; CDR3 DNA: TGTGCCAGCAGCTCACAGGGCTACGAGCAGTACTTC
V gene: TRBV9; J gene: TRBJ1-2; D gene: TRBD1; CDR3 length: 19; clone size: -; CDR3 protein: CASSSSPGTAQIGIYGYTF; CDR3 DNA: TGTGCCAGCAGCTCTAGTCCCGGGACAGCTCAAATAGGGATCTATGGCTACACCTTC
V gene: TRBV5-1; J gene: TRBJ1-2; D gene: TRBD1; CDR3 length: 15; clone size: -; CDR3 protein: CASTWGGQGTYGYTF; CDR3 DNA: TGCGCCAGCACCTGGGGAGGACAGGGCACCTATGGCTACACCTTC
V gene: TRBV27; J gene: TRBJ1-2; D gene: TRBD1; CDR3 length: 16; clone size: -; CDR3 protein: CASSLSAAGGTYGYTF; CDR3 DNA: TGTGCCAGCAGTTTATCGGCGGCAGGGGGAACCTATGGCTACACCTTC
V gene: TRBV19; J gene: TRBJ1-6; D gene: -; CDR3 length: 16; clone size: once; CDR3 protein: CASSMGRLSYNSPLHF; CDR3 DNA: TGTGCCAGTAGTATGGGGCGACTCTCCTATAATTCACCCCTCCACTTT
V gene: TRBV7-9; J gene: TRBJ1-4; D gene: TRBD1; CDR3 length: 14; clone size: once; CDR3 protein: CASSLGQGGEKLFF; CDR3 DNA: TGTGCCAGCAGCTTAGGCCAGGGGGGCGAAAAACTGTTTTTT
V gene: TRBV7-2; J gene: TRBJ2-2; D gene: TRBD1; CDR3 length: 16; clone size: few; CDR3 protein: CASSPTGGLNTGELFF; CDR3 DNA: TGTGCCAGCAGCCCGACAGGGGGACTCAACACCGGGGAGCTGTTTTTT
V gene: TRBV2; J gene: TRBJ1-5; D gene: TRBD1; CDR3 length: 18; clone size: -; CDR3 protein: CASSAPPSQGAGNQPQHF; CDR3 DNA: TGTGCCAGCAGCGCCCCCCCCTCACAGGGGGCGGGCAATCAGCCCCAGCATTTT
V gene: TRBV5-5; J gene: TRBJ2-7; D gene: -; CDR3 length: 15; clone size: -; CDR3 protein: CASSLGPGWPYEQYF; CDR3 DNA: TGTGCCAGCAGCTTGGGCCCAGGGTGGCCCTACGAGCAGTACTTC
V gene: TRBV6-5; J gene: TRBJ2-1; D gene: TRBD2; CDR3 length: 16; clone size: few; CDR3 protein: CASSYSTTSGGYPLIF; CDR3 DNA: TGTGCCAGCAGTTACTCGACGACTAGCGGGGGGTACCCCCTCATCTTC
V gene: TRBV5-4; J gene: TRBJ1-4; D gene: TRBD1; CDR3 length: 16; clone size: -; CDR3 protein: CASSSTRQGPNEKLFF; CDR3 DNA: TGTGCCAGCAGCTCAACCCGACAGGGGCCTAATGAAAAACTGTTTTTT
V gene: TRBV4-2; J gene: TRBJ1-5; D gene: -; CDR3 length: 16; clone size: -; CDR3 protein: CASSQGAGQGDQPQHF; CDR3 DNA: TGTGCCAGCAGCCAAGGGGCGGGGCAGGGCGATCAGCCCCAGCATTTT
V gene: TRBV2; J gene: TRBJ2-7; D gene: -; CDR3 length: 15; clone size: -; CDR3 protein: CASSPDSQPTYEQYF; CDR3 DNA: TGTGCCAGCAGTCCAGACTCGCAGCCGACCTACGAGCAGTACTTC
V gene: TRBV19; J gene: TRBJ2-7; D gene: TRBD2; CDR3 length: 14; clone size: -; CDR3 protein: CASSSQRGTYEQYF; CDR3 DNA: TGTGCCAGTAGTAGCCAGCGGGGAACCTACGAGCAGTACTTC
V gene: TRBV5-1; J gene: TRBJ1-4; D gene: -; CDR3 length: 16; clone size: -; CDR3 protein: CASSLGTVATNEKLFF; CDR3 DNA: TGCGCCAGCAGCTTGGGGACTGTAGCAACTAATGAAAAACTGTTTTTT
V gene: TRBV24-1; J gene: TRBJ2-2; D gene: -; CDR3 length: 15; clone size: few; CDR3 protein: CATSASGGSTGELFF; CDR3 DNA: TGTGCCACCAGTGCGTCAGGGGGGAGCACCGGGGAGCTGTTTTTT
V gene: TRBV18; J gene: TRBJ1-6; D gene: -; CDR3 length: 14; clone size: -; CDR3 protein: CASSLGRDGSPLHF; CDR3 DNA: TGTGCCAGCTCACTGGGGAGGGACGGTTCACCCCTCCACTTT
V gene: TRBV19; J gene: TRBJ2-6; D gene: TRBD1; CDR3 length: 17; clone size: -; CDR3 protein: CASRSGTGGSGANVLTF; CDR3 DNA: TGTGCCAGTAGGTCCGGGACAGGAGGTTCTGGGGCCAACGTCCTGACTTTC
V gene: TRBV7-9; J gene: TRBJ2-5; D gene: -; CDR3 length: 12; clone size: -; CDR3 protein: CASSLYRGTQYF; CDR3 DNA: TGTGCCAGCAGCTTGTATCGAGGGACCCAGTACTTC
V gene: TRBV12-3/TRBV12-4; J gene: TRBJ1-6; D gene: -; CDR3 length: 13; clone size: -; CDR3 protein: CASSLGRGSPLHF; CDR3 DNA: TGTGCCAGCAGTTTAGGCAGGGGTTCACCCCTCCACTTT
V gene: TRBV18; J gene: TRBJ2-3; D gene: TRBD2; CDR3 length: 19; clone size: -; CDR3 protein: CASSPRGLAGGQGADTQYF; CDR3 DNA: TGTGCCAGCTCACCACGAGGACTAGCGGGGGGCCAGGGGGCAGATACGCAGTATTTT
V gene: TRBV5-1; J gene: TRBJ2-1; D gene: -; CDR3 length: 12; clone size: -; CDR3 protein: CASSLEGYEQFF; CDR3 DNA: TGCGCCAGCAGCTTGGAGGGGTATGAGCAGTTCTTC
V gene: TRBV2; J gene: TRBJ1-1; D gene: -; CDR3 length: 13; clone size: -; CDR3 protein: CASRMEGNTEAFF; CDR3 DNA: TGTGCCAGCAGAATGGAGGGGAACACTGAAGCTTTCTTT
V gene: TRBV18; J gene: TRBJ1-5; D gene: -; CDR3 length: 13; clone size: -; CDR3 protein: CASSMGHNQPQHF; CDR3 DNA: TGTGCCAGCTCAATGGGGCACAATCAGCCCCAGCATTTT
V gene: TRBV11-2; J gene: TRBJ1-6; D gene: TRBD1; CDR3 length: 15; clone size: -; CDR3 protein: CASSPTGDRNSPLHF; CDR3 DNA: TGTGCCAGCAGCCCCACAGGGGACCGTAATTCACCCCTCCACTTT
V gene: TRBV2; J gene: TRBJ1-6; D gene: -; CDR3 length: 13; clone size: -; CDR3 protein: CASSARLDSPLHF; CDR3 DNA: TGTGCCAGCAGCGCCCGGCTAGATTCACCCCTCCACTTT
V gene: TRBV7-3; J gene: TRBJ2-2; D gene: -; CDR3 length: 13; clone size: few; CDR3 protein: CASSQSSGGELFF; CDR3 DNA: TGTGCCAGCAGCCAGTCCTCGGGCGGGGAGCTGTTTTTT
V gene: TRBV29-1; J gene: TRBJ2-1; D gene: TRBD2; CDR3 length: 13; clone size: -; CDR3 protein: CSGSGGKGNEQFF; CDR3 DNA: TGCAGTGGTAGCGGGGGGAAAGGGAATGAGCAGTTCTTC
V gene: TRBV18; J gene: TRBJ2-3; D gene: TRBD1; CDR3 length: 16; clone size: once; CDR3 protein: CASSPLQDRGGDTQYF; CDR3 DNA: TGTGCCAGCTCACCGCTGCAGGACAGGGGGGGAGATACGCAGTATTTT
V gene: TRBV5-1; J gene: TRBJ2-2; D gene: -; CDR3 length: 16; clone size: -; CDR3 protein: CASSLESSRWTGELFF; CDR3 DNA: TGCGCCAGCAGCTTGGAGTCTTCCAGATGGACCGGGGAGCTGTTTTTT
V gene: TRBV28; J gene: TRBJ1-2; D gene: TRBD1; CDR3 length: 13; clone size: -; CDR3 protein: CASITGQGWGYTF; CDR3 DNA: TGTGCCAGCATCACAGGACAGGGTTGGGGCTACACCTTC
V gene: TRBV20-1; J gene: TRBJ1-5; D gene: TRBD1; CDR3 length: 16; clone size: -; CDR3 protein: CSASWPGGSGDQPQHF; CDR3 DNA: TGCAGTGCTAGTTGGCCAGGGGGCTCCGGGGATCAGCCCCAGCATTTT
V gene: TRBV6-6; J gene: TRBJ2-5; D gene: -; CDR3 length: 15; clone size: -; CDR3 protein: CASRPRDFLQETQYF; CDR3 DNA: TGTGCCAGCAGGCCCCGGGACTTTCTTCAAGAGACCCAGTACTTC
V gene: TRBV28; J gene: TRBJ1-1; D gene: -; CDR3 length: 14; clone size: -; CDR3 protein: CASSLGGMNTEAFF; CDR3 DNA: TGTGCCAGCAGTTTAGGGGGGATGAACACTGAAGCTTTCTTT
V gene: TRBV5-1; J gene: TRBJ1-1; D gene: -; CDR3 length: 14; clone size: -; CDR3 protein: CASSERGQDTEAFF; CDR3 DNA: TGCGCCAGCTCGGAGCGGGGGCAAGACACTGAAGCTTTCTTT
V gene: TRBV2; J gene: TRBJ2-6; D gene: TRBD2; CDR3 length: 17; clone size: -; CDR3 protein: CASTMVRTSSGANVLTF; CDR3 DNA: TGTGCCAGCACCATGGTGAGGACTAGCTCTGGGGCCAACGTCCTGACTTTC
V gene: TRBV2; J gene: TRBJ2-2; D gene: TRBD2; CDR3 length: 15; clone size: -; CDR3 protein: CASSPTSAGTGELFF; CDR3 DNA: TGTGCCAGCAGCCCAACTAGCGCAGGCACCGGGGAGCTGTTTTTT
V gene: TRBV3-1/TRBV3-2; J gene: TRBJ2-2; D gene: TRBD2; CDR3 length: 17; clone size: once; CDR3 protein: CASSQRAGGQGTGELFF; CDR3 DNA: TGTGCCAGCAGCCAACGCGCGGGGGGCCAGGGAACCGGGGAGCTGTTTTTT
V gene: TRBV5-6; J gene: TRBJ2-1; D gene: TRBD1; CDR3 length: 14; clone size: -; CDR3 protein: CASSLGRGRTEQFF; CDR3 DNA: TGTGCCAGCAGCTTAGGCAGGGGGCGCACTGAGCAGTTCTTC
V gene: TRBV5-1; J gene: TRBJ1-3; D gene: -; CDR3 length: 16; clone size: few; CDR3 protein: CASSLLGAGAGNTIYF; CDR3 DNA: TGCGCCAGCAGCTTACTGGGGGCTGGGGCTGGAAACACCATATATTTT
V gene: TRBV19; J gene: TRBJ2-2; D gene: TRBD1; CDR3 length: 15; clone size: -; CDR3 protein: CASSLRRGQPGELFF; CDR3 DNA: TGTGCCAGTAGTCTTCGCAGGGGGCAGCCCGGGGAGCTGTTTTTT
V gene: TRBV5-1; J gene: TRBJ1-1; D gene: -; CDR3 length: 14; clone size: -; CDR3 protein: CASSPVTGKAEAFF; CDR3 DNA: TGCGCCAGCAGCCCAGTTACGGGGAAAGCTGAAGCTTTCTTT